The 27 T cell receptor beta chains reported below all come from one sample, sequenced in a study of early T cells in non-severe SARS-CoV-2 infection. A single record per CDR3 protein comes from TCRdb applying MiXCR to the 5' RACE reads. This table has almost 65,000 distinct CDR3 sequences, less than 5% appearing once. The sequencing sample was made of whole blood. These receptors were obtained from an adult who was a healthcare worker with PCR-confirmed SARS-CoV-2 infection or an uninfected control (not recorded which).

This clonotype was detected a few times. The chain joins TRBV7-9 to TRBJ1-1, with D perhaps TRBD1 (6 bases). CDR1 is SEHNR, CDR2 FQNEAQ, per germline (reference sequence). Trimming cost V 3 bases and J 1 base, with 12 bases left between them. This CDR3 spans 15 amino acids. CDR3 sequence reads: CASSLMDRQNTEAFF. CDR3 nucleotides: TGTGCCAGCAGCTTGATGGACAGACAGAACACTGAAGCTTTCTTT.

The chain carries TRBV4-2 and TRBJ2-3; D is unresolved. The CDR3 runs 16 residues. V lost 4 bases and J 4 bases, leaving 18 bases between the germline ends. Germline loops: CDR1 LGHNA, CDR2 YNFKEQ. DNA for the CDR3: TGTGCCAGCAGCCGAACGTCGGGCGACGCCGCAGATACGCAGTATTTT. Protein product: CASSRTSGDAADTQYF.

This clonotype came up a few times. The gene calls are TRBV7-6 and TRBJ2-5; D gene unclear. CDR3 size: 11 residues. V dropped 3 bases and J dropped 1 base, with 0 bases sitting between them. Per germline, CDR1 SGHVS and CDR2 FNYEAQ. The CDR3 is CASSFQETQYF. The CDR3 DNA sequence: TGTGCCAGCAGCTTCCAAGAGACCCAGTACTTC. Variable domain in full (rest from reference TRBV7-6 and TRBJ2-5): GAGVSQSPRYKVTKRGQDVALRCDPISGHVSLYWYRQALGQGPEFLTYFNYEAQQDKSGLPNDRFSAERPEGSISTLTIQRTEQRDSAMYRCASSFQETQYFGPGTRLLVL.

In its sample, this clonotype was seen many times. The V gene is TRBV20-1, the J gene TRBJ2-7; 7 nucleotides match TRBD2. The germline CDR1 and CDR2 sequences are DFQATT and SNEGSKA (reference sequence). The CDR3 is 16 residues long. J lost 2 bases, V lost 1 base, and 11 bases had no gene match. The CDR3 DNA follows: TGCAGTGCTAGAGGTCCTCTAGCGGACAAAACCTACGAGCAGTACTTC. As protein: CSARGPLADKTYEQYF.

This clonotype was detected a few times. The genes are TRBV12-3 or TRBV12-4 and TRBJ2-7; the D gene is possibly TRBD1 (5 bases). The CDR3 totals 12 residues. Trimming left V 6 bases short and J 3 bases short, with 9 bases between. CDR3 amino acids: CASRLDSYEQYF. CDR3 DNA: TGTGCCAGCAGACTCGACAGCTACGAGCAGTACTTC.

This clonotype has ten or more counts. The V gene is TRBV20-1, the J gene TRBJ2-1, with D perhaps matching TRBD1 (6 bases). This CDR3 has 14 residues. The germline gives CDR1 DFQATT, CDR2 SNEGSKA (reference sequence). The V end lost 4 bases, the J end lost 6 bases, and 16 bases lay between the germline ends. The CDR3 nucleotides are TGCAGTGCTACCATCGGACAGTTTCCCAATGAGCAGTTCTTC. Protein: CSATIGQFPNEQFF.

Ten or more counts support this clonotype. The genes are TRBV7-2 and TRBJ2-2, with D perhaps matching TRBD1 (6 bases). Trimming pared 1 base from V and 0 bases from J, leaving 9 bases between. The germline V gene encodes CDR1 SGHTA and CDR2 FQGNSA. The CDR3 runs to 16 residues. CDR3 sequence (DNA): TGTGCCAGCAGCTTAGGGTCAGGGGCGAACACCGGGGAGCTGTTTTTT. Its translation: CASSLGSGANTGELFF.

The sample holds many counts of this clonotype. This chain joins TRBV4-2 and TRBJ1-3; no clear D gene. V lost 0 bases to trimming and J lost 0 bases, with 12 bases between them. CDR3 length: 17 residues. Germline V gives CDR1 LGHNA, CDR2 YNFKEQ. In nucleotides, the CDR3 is TGTGCCAGCAGCCAAGACCTACCGGGAATCTCTGGAAACACCATATATTTT. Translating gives CASSQDLPGISGNTIYF.

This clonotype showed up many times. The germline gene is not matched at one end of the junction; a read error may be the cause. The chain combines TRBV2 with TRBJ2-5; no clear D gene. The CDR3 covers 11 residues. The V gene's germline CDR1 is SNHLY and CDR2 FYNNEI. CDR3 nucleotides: TGTGCCAGCAGTGAAGGAGGACCAAGGCACTTC. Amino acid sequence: CASSEGGPRHF.

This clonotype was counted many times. The CDR3 nucleotides are TGTGCCAGTAGTATATCTATCACCGGGGAGCTGTTTTTT. It codes for CASSISITGELFF. V is TRBV19 and J is TRBJ2-2; D is unclear. Germline assignment: CDR1 LNHDA and CDR2 SQIVND (reference sequence). The CDR3 runs to 13 residues. Between the trimmed V and J ends, which lost 2 bases and 4 bases, there was a span of 5 bases.

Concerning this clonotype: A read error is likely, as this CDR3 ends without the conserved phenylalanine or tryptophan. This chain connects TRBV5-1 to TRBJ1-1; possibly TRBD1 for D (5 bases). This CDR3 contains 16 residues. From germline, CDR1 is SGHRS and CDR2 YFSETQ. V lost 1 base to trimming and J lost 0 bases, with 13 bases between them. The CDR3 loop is CASSLSLWGLNTEAFS. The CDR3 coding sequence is TGCGCCAGCAGCTTGTCACTCTGGGGCCTGAACACTGAAGCTTTCTCT.

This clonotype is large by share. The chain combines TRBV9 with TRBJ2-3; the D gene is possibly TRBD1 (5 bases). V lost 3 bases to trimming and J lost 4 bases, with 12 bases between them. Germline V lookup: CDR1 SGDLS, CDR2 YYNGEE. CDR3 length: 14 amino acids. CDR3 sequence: CASSAGQLPDTQYF. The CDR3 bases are TGTGCCAGCAGCGCCGGACAATTACCAGATACGCAGTATTTT.

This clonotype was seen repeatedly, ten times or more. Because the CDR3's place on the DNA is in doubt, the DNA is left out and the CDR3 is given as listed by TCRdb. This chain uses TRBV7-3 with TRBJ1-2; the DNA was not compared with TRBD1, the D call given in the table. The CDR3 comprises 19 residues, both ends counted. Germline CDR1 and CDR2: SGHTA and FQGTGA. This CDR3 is CASSPGQGHGYTFGSGYTF.

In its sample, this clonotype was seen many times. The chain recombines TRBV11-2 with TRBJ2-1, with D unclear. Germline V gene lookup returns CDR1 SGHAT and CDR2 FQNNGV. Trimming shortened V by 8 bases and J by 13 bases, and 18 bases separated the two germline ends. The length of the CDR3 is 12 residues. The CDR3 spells CASGPQAERQFF. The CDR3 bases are TGTGCCAGCGGGCCTCAGGCGGAGCGACAGTTCTTC.

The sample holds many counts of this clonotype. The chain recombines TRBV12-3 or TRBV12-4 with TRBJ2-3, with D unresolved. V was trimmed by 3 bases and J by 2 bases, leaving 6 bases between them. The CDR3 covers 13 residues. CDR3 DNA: TGTGCCAGCAGTTTCTCCCCCACAGATACGCAGTATTTT. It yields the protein CASSFSPTDTQYF.

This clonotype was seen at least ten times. The CDR3 coding sequence is TGCAGCGGGGAGGGCAACTCCTACGAGCAGTACTTC. Protein product: CSGEGNSYEQYF. V gene TRBV20-1 combines with J gene TRBJ2-7; 7 bases agree with TRBD2. The CDR3 consists of 12 residues. CDR1 and CDR2 from the germline V gene are DFQATT and SNEGSKA (reference sequence).

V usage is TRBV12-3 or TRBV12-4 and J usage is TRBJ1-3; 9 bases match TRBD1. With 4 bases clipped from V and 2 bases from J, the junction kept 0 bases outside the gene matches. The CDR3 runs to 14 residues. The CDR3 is CASSWTGAGNTIYF. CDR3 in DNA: TGTGCCAGCAGTTGGACAGGGGCTGGAAACACCATATATTTT.

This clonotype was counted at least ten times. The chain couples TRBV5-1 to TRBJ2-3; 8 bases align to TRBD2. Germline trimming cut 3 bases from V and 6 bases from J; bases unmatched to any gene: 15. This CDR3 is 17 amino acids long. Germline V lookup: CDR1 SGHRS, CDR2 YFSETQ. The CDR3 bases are TGCGCCAGCAGCTACGACGGGACTAGAGGGGGAGGCGATACGCAGTATTTT. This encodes CASSYDGTRGGGDTQYF.

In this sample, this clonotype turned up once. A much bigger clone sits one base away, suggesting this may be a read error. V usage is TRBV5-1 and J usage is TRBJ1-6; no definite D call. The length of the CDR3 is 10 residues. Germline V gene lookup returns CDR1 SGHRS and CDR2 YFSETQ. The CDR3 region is CANSFSPLHF. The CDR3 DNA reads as TGCGCCAACAGCTTTTCACCCCTCCACTTT.

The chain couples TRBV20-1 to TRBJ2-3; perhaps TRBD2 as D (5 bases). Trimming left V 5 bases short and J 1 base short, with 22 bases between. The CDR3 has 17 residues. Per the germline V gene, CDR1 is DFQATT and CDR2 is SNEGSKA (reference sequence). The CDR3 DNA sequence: TGCAGTGCTCATGACATGGGGAGTAATCCACGCACAGATACGCAGTATTTT. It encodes CSAHDMGSNPRTDTQYF.

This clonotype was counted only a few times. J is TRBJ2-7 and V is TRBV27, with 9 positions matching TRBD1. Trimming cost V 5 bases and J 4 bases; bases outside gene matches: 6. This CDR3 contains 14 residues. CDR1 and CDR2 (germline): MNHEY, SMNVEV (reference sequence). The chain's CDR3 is CASSTWDRVYEQYF. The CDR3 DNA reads TGTGCCAGCAGTACATGGGACAGGGTTTACGAGCAGTACTTC.

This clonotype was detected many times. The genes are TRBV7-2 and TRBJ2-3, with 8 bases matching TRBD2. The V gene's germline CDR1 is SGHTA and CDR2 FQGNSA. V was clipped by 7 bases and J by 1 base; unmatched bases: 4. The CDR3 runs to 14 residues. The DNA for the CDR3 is TGTGCCAGCACTCGGACTAGCCGCACAGATACGCAGTATTTT. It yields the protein CASTRTSRTDTQYF.

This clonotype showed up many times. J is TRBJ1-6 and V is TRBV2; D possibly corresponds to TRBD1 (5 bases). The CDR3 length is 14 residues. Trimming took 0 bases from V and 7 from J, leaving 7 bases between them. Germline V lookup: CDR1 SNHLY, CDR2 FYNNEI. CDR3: CASSEARQNSPLHF. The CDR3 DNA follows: TGTGCCAGCAGTGAAGCGCGACAGAATTCACCCCTCCACTTT.

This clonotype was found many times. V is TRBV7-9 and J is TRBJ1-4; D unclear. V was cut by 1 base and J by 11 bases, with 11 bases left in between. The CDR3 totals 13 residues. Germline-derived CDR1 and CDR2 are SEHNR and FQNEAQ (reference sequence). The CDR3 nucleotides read TGTGCCAGCAGCTTAGTAGACCGGGCTAAACTGTTTTTT. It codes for CASSLVDRAKLFF.

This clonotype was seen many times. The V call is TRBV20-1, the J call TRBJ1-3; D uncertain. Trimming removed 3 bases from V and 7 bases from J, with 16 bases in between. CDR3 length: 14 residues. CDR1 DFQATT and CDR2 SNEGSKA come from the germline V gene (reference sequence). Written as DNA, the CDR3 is TGCAGTGCTAGGGCCCTCAGAGGAAGGAACACCATATATTTT. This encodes CSARALRGRNTIYF.

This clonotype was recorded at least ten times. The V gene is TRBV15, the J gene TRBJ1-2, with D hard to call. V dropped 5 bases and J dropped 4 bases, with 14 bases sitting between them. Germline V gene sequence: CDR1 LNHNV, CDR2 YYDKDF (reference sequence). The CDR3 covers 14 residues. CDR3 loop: CATSPEVGPYGYTF. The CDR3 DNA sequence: TGTGCCACCAGCCCTGAGGTCGGCCCCTATGGCTACACCTTC.

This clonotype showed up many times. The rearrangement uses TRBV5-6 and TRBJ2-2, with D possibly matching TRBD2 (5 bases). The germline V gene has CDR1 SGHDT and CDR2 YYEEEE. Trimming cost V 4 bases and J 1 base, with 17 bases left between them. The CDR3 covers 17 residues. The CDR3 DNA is TGTGCCAGCAGCCCTTTTGCGGTAGCGTTGAACACCGGGGAGCTGTTTTTT. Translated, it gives CASSPFAVALNTGELFF.